The 17 T cell receptor beta chains given below trace back to one sample, sequenced in a study of cytomegalovirus exposure and HLA in healthy donors. Generated by immunoSEQ multiplex PCR, the TCRdb table keeps only in-frame clones and is missing some. Of roughly 260,000 clones in the sample, just under 90% are singletons; the top ten hold around 2.6%. The source material was PBMCs. The origin of the receptors is a man aged 18 to 29 in good health and CMV-seronegative.

CDR3 bases: TGTGCCAGCAGCCTGGAAGCGTCAAGGGGATACGAGCAGTACTTC. This sequence encodes CASSLEASRGYEQYF. The gene calls are TRBV5-5 and TRBJ2-7; TRBD1 is a possible D gene (5 bases). The CDR3 is 15 residues long. The germline V gene has CDR1 SGHKS and CDR2 YYEKEE (reference sequence). With 4 bases removed from V and 4 bases from J, the gap between germline ends came to 18 bases.

The rearrangement joins TRBV5-1 to TRBJ2-6, with D perhaps matching TRBD1 (6 bases). CDR3 length: 17 amino acids. Trimming took off 8 bases at V and 0 bases at J, with 18 bases between the two ends. From germline, CDR1 is SGHRS and CDR2 YFSETQ. The CDR3 reads CASQNSGTPSGANVLTF. CDR3 DNA: TGCGCCAGTCAGAACTCCGGGACACCCTCTGGGGCCAACGTCCTGACTTTC. The whole variable domain, filled in from reference TRBV5-1 and TRBJ2-6, reads KAGVTQTPRYLIKTRGQQVTLSCSPISGHRSVSWYQQTPGQGLQFLFEYFSETQRNKGNFPGRFSGRQFSNSRSEMNVSTLELGDSALYLCASQNSGTPSGANVLTFGAGSRLTVL.

This chain links TRBV7-9 with TRBJ1-4, with 9 bases that match TRBD1. The CDR3 covers 17 residues. V lost 5 bases, J lost 7 bases, and 14 bases stayed unmatched. CDR1 is SEHNR, CDR2 FQNEAQ, per germline (reference sequence). The CDR3: CASSLTTGGPFGEKLFF. The CDR3 DNA sequence: TGTGCCAGCAGCCTTACTACAGGGGGCCCTTTCGGTGAAAAACTGTTTTTT.

The chain is built from TRBV27 and TRBJ2-7; tentative D call: TRBD2 (6 bases). Trimming removed 3 bases at V and 2 bases at J, with 11 bases between. Germline values: CDR1 MNHEY, CDR2 SMNVEV (reference sequence). The CDR3 extends over 14 amino acids. The DNA for the CDR3 is TGTGCCAGCAGTTTGTTGGGGGGAACCTACGAGCAGTACTTC. Its translation is CASSLLGGTYEQYF.

The genes are TRBV7-2 and TRBJ1-5, with 7 bases aligning to TRBD1. CDR1 and CDR2 (germline): SGHTA, FQGNSA. This CDR3 has 16 amino acids. V was pared by 1 base and J by 1 base, with 4 bases of the junction left unmatched. CDR3 loop: CASSLVIRGSNQPQHF. CDR3 in DNA: TGTGCCAGCAGCTTAGTGATCAGGGGGAGCAATCAGCCCCAGCATTTT.

CDR3 in DNA: TGTGCCAGCAGCACCCGGAGGGCCGCTGAAGCTTTCTTT. This gives the protein CASSTRRAAEAFF. V and J are TRBV5-8 and TRBJ1-1; unclear D gene. Germline CDR1 and CDR2: SGHTS and YDEGEE. There are 13 residues in the CDR3. The V end was cut by 4 bases, the J end by 6 bases, with 13 bases between.

The chain links TRBV14 to TRBJ1-4, with TRBD1 matching over 11 bases. Germline V CDR1 and CDR2: SGHDN, FVKESK. This CDR3 has 18 amino acids. V lost 5 bases and J lost 0; bases outside the gene matches: 8. The CDR3 is CASSFRTGGAATNEKLFF. Here the CDR3 DNA reads TGTGCCAGCAGCTTCCGGACAGGGGGCGCAGCAACTAATGAAAAACTGTTTTTT.

This rearrangement joins TRBV2 to TRBJ1-1; D unclear. V dropped 7 bases and J dropped 6 bases, with 15 bases sitting between them. This CDR3 region has 13 residues. Per germline, CDR1 SNHLY and CDR2 FYNNEI. The CDR3 loop is CASTRDLLSEAFF. The DNA of the CDR3 is TGTGCCAGCACCCGGGATCTGTTATCTGAAGCTTTCTTT.

This clone was counted once. The chain joins TRBV7-2 to TRBJ2-3; D gene unclear. Germline lookup yields CDR1 SGHTA and CDR2 FQGNSA. This CDR3 region has 15 residues. Deletions cut 1 base from V and 7 bases from J, with 15 bases between. The DNA of the CDR3 is TGTGCCAGCAGCTTAGTTCCACTGATGTACCATACGCAGTATTTT. Translated, it gives CASSLVPLMYHTQYF.

The chain combines TRBV28 with TRBJ1-6, with a weak D call TRBD1 (5 bases). In germline, CDR1 is MDHEN, CDR2 SYDVKM. The CDR3 loop spans 14 amino acids. The ends were cut back, 8 bases at V and 9 bases at J, with 17 bases in the middle. This CDR3 is CASALREVRSPLHF. The CDR3 DNA follows: TGTGCCAGCGCACTCAGGGAGGTTCGTTCACCCCTCCACTTT.

A single count supports this clone. V gene TRBV7-9 combines with J gene TRBJ1-5; 11 bases are a match to TRBD1. The CDR3 spans 19 residues. Per the germline V gene, CDR1 is SEHNR and CDR2 is FQNEAQ (reference sequence). Trimming took 5 bases from V and 0 from J; bases not matched to a gene: 12. The CDR3 DNA sequence: TGTGCCAGCAGCACGTGGGGACAGGGGGTTCTAGATAGCAATCAGCCCCAGCATTTT. Translation: CASSTWGQGVLDSNQPQHF.

In this sample, this clone turned up once. The V and J genes are TRBV7-2 and TRBJ2-3; D gene unclear. V was clipped by 4 bases and J by 5 bases, with 4 bases between them. Germline V gene lookup returns CDR1 SGHTA and CDR2 FQGNSA. This CDR3 is 11 amino acids long. CDR3 residues: CASSSLDTQYF. CDR3 in DNA: TGTGCCAGCAGCTCCTTAGATACGCAGTATTTT.

This clone was observed a few times. V and J are TRBV4-3 and TRBJ2-7; D not certain. Germline CDR1 LGHNA, CDR2 YSLEER. Trimming took off 0 bases at V and 4 bases at J, with 16 bases between the two ends. The CDR3 spans 16 residues. The CDR3 coding sequence is TGCGCCAGCAGCCAAGATCTCTCCAGCGTGTCTTACGAGCAGTACTTC. This gives the protein CASSQDLSSVSYEQYF.

The rearrangement uses TRBV6-6 and TRBJ1-4, with D possibly TRBD1 on 5 matching bases. V was shortened by 1 base and J by 8 bases, with 17 bases between the two germline ends. The CDR3 totals 16 residues. Germline assignment: CDR1 MNHNY and CDR2 SVGAGI (reference sequence). The CDR3 DNA follows: TGTGCCAGCAGTTACTTGATCGGGCAGGGTGGCGAAAAACTGTTTTTT. Translated, it gives CASSYLIGQGGEKLFF.

The rearrangement uses TRBV7-2 and TRBJ2-5; the match to TRBD2 covers 9 bases. The CDR3 is 15 residues long. V shed 8 bases, J shed 3 bases, and the junction held 10 bases outside the gene matches. Germline V gives CDR1 SGHTA, CDR2 FQGNSA. CDR3 amino acids: CASQRGLAGKETQYF. The CDR3 DNA follows: TGTGCCAGCCAGAGGGGCCTAGCGGGGAAAGAGACCCAGTACTTC.

The chain combines TRBV28 with TRBJ2-7; 9 nucleotides line up with TRBD1. V was clipped by 5 bases and J by 1 base; unmatched bases: 0. Germline CDR1 and CDR2: MDHEN and SYDVKM. The CDR3 is 13 amino acids. CDR3 coding DNA: TGTGCCAGCAGTGGGACAGGGTCCTACGAGCAGTACTTC. Its translation is CASSGTGSYEQYF.

The rearrangement links TRBV5-1 to TRBJ1-2; 7 nucleotides align to TRBD1. The V gene's germline CDR1 is SGHRS and CDR2 YFSETQ. V lost 4 bases to trimming and J lost 8 bases; unmatched junction nucleotides: 8. CDR3 size: 13 residues. The CDR3 coding sequence is TGCGCCAGCAGCCCCGGACAGGAGTGGGGCTACACCTTC. This codes for CASSPGQEWGYTF.